This record concerns one T cell receptor beta chain sequence. This specimen belongs to a study of OX40 agonist ivuxolimab in advanced cancers. This CDR3 spans 14 amino acids. V lost 5 bases, J lost 3 bases, and 14 bases lay in between. Germline-derived CDR1 and CDR2 are MNHEY and SMNVEV (reference sequence). Profiling relied on immunoSEQ multiplex PCR, and the TCRdb table lists in-frame clones only, not all of them. The sample lists tens of thousands of clones; 80% to 85% were seen once. The rearrangement uses TRBV27 and TRBJ2-7, with D possibly being TRBD1 (6 bases). Sequences were derived from CD4+ or CD8+ T cells sorted from blood, sampled in a trial of the OX40 agonist ivuxolimab. The source is an adult with an advanced solid tumor such as melanoma, head and neck, liver or kidney cancer. In nucleotides, the CDR3 is TGTGCCAGCAGTAAGACAGGCTATGGCTACGAGCAGTACTTC. Translating it yields CASSKTGYGYEQYF.